The T cell receptor (beta chain) under discussion was sequenced for a study of OX40 agonist ivuxolimab in advanced cancers. The overall study: Patients were treated with intravenous ivuxolimab, dosed at 0.01 to 10 mg/kg and infused every 2 weeks.

V dropped 10 bases and J dropped 1 base, with 10 bases sitting between them. CDR1 is SNHLY, CDR2 FYNNEI, per germline. CDR3 size: 12 residues. Study conclusions and caveats: Expanded clones tended on average to be more numerous among CD8+ T cells than CD4+. Dosing at 0.1 to 3.0 mg/kg was accompanied by clonal expansion of CD4+ and CD8+ blood T cells by week 6.

Produced via immunoSEQ multiplex PCR; TCRdb's table is partial and in-frame only. Here the sample spans 71,000 or so clones, approximately 93% being singletons. Regarding this clone: Antigen specificity is unknown.

V gene TRBV2 combines with J gene TRBJ1-2; no firm D call. This specimen was CD4+ or CD8+ T cells sorted from blood, taken in a trial of the OX40 agonist ivuxolimab. This sequence was found in an adult with an advanced solid tumor such as melanoma, head and neck, liver or kidney cancer. In DNA form, the CDR3 reads TGTGCCACCCTCAGAAATAACTATGGCTACACCTTC. It translates to CATLRNNYGYTF.